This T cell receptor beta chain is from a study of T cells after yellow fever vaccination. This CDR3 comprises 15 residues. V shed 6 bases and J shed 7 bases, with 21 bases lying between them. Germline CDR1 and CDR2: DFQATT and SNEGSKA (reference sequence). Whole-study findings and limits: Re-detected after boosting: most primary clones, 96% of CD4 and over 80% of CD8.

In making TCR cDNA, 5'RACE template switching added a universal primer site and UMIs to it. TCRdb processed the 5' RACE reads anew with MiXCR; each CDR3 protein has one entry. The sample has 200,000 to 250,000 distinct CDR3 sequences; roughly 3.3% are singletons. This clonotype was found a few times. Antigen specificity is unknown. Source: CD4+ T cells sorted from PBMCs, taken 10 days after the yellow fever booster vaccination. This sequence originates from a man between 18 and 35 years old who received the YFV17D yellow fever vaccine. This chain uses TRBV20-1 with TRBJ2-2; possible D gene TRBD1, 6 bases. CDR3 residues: CSATSRIRGVGELFF. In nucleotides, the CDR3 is TGCAGTGCAACGTCCAGAATCAGGGGAGTCGGGGAGCTGTTTTTT.